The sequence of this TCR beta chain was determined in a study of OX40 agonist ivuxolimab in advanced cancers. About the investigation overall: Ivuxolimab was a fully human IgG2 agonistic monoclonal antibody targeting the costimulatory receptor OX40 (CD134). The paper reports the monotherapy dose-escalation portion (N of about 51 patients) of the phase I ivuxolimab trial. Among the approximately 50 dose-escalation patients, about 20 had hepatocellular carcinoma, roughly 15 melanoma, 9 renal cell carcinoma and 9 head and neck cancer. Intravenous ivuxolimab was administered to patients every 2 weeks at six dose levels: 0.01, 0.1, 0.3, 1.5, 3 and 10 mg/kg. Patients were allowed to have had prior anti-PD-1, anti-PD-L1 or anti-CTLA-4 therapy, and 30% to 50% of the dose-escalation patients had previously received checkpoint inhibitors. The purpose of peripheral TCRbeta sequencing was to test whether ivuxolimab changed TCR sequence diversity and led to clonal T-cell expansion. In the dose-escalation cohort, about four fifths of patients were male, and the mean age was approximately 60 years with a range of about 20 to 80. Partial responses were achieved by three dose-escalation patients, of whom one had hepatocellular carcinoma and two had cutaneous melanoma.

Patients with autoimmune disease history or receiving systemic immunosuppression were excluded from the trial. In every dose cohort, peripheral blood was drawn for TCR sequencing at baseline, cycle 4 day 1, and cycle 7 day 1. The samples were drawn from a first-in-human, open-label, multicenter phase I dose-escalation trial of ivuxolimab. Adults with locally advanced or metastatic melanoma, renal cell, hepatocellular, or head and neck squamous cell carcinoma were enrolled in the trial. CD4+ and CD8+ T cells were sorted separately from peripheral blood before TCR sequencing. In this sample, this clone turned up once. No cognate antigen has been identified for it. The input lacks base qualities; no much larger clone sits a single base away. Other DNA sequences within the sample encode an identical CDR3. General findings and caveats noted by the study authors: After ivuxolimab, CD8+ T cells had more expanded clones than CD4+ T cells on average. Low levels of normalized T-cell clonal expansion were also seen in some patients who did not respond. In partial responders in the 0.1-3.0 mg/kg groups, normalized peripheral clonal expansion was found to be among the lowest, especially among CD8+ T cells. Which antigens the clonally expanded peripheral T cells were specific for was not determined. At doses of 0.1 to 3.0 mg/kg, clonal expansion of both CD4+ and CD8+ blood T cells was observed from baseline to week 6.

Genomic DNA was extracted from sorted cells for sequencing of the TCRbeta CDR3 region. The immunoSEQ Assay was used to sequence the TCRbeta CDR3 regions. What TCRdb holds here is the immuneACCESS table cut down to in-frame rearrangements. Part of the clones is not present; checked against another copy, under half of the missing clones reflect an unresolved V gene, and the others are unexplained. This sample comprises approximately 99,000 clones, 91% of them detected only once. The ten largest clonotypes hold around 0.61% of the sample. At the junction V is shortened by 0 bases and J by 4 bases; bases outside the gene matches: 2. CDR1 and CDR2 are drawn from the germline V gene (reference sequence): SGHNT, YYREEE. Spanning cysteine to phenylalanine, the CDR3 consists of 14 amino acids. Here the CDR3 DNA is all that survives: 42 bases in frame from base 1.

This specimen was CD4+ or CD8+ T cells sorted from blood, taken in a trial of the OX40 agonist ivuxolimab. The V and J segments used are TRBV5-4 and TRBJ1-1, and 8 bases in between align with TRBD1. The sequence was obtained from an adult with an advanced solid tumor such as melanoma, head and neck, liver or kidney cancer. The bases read TGTGCCAGCAGCTTGGCAGGGGGCGGCACTGAAGCTTTCTTT. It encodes CASSLAGGGTEAFF.